The 2 T cell receptor beta chains in this list originate from one sample, sequenced in a study of OX40 agonist ivuxolimab in advanced cancers. Clones were read by immunoSEQ multiplex PCR, and TCRdb kept only the in-frame ones, dropping some. The sample lists approximately 84,000 clones, 94% occurring once. The material was CD4+ or CD8+ T cells sorted from blood, obtained in a trial of the OX40 agonist ivuxolimab. The source is an adult with an advanced solid tumor such as melanoma, head and neck, liver or kidney cancer.

V gene TRBV6-5 combines with J gene TRBJ2-2; 9 nucleotides agree with TRBD1. CDR3 size: 15 residues. With V trimmed by 1 base and J by 6 bases, 3 bases remained unmatched. Germline lookup yields CDR1 MNHEY and CDR2 SVGAGI. CDR3 coding DNA: TGTGCCAGCAGTTACTTGGACAGGGGTCCCGGGGAGCTGTTTTTT. The encoded protein is CASSYLDRGPGELFF.

This clone was recorded a few times. V and J are TRBV4-1 and TRBJ2-3, with D unclear. The CDR3 runs 18 residues. V was shortened by 1 base and J by 5 bases, with 22 bases between the two germline ends. Looked up from germline, CDR1 is MGHRA and CDR2 is YSYEKL. CDR3 DNA: TGCGCCAGCAGCCAAGCAGTTACGCCTAGGTCAAAGGGAGATACGCAGTATTTT. Amino acids: CASSQAVTPRSKGDTQYF.